Listed here are 9 T cell receptor beta chains from one sample, sequenced in a study of read filtering for tumor transcriptome and immune sequencing. Molecular barcoded adaptors covering alpha/delta and beta/gamma chains were used on about 390 ng RNA. Each CDR3 protein gets one entry after TCRdb re-called the reads with MiXCR. The sample comprises some 140,000 distinct CDR3 sequences, under 15% of which are singletons, and just under 8.5% rests with the top ten. The sequenced sample consisted of a population of CD138-negative cells sorted from bone marrow. The origin of the receptors is a donor at least 40 years old with multiple myeloma.

This clonotype was counted at least ten times. The chain joins TRBV29-1 to TRBJ1-1; unclear D gene. The CDR3 is 14 residues long. The V and J ends lost 3 bases and 0 bases respectively, with 11 bases between them. The germline gives CDR1 SQVTM, CDR2 ANQGSEA. The CDR3 DNA is TGCAGCGTTGAGGAGGCGTACATGAACACTGAAGCTTTCTTT. It specifies CSVEEAYMNTEAFF.

This clonotype was observed at least ten times. The genes are TRBV5-4 and TRBJ2-6; no reliable D call. Trimming pared 4 bases from V and 1 base from J, leaving 9 bases between. The germline V gene has CDR1 SGHNT and CDR2 YYREEE (reference sequence). CDR3 size: 15 residues. The CDR3 loop is CASSPSRSGANVLTF. The DNA for the CDR3 is TGTGCCAGCAGCCCCTCCCGATCTGGGGCCAACGTCCTGACTTTC.

This clonotype occurred many times. This rearrangement joins TRBV7-9 to TRBJ2-5; the match to TRBD2 covers 10 bases. The ends lost 5 bases at V and 3 bases at J; junction bases unmatched: 15. The CDR3 loop spans 18 amino acids. CDR1 SEHNR and CDR2 FQNEAQ come from the germline V gene (reference sequence). This CDR3 is CASSPGASGRLFEETQYF. In DNA, the CDR3 is TGTGCCAGCAGCCCTGGGGCTAGCGGGAGATTATTCGAAGAGACCCAGTACTTC.

This clonotype was counted a few times. CDR3 region: CASSPGWVEKKLFF. The CDR3 coding sequence is TGCGCCAGCAGCCCCGGGTGGGTGGAGAAAAAACTGTTTTTT. This chain connects TRBV5-1 to TRBJ1-4; D not resolved. The germline V gene encodes CDR1 SGHRS and CDR2 YFSETQ. The CDR3 spans 14 residues. The germline V and J ends were trimmed by 4 bases and 9 bases, with 16 bases remaining between them.

The chain is built from TRBV4-3 and TRBJ1-3; 7 bases agree with TRBD1. Germline loops: CDR1 LGHNA, CDR2 YSLEER. The CDR3 is 17 residues long. J was trimmed by 0 bases and V by 2 bases; bases with no gene match: 7. This CDR3 reads CASSQLLQGHSGNTIYF. DNA for the CDR3: TGCGCCAGCAGCCAACTCCTACAGGGGCACTCTGGAAACACCATATATTTT.

The CDR3 is CAISEPGTSKNEQFF. The CDR3 nucleotides read TGTGCCATCAGTGAGCCGGGGACTAGTAAGAATGAGCAGTTCTTC. The genes are TRBV10-3 and TRBJ2-1; 8 nucleotides match TRBD2. There are 15 residues in the CDR3. The V and J ends lost 2 bases and 7 bases, in that order; junction bases with no gene match: 7. Germline V gene sequence: CDR1 ENHRY, CDR2 SYGVKD.

This clonotype was observed at least ten times. V usage is TRBV7-9 and J usage is TRBJ1-1; 7 bases are shared with TRBD1. V shed 3 bases, J shed 2 bases, and the junction held 6 bases outside the gene matches. From germline, CDR1 is SEHNR and CDR2 FQNEAQ (reference sequence). CDR3 size: 15 residues. CDR3 sequence: CASSFSRQGNTEAFF. Written as DNA, the CDR3 is TGTGCCAGCAGCTTCTCCCGACAGGGTAACACTGAAGCTTTCTTT. Using reference TRBV7-9 and TRBJ1-1 for the parts outside the CDR3, the full variable domain is DTGVSQNPRHKITKRGQNVTFRCDPISEHNRLYWYRQTLGQGPEFLTYFQNEAQLEKSRLLSDRFSAERPKGSFSTLEIQRTEQGDSAMYLCASSFSRQGNTEAFFGQGTRLTVV.

This clonotype has a count of ten or more. The chain employs TRBV15 and TRBJ2-3; 9 positions agree with TRBD1. This CDR3 has 15 residues. V shed 5 bases and J 6 bases; nucleotides not matched to a gene: 9. The germline gives CDR1 LNHNV, CDR2 YYDKDF (reference sequence). In DNA, the CDR3 is TGTGCCACCAGCGGCCCGGACAGGGGACGGGATACGCAGTATTTT. This codes for CATSGPDRGRDTQYF.

With regard to this clonotype: One base away lies a much larger clone, so this may be a sequencing read error. This CDR3 fails to terminate in the conserved phenylalanine or tryptophan, so it likely reflects a read error. The CDR3 region has the DNA TGTGCCAGCAGTGAACAGCGGATAAGCACAGATACGCAGTATCTT. This codes for CASSEQRISTDTQYL. J is TRBJ2-3 and V is TRBV2; tentative D call: TRBD2 (5 bases). Germline assignment: CDR1 SNHLY and CDR2 FYNNEI. The V and J ends lost 2 bases and 0 bases respectively, with 9 bases between them. The CDR3 is 15 residues long.